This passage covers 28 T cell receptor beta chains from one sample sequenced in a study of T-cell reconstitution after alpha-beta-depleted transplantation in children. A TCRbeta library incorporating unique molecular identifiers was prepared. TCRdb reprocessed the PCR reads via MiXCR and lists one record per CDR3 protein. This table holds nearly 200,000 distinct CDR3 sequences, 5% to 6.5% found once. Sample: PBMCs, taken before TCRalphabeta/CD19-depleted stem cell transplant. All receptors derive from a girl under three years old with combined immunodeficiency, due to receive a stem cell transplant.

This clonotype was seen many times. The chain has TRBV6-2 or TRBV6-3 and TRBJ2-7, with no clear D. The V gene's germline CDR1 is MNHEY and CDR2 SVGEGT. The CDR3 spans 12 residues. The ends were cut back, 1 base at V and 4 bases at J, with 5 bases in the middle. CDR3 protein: CASSYFSYEQYF. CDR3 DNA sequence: TGTGCCAGCAGTTACTTTTCTTACGAGCAGTACTTC.

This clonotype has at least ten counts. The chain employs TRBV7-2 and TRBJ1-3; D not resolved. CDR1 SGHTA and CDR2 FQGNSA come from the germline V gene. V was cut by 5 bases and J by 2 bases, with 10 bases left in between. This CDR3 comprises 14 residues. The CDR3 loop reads CASSPRVAGNTIYF. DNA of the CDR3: TGTGCCAGCAGCCCAAGGGTTGCTGGAAACACCATATATTTT.

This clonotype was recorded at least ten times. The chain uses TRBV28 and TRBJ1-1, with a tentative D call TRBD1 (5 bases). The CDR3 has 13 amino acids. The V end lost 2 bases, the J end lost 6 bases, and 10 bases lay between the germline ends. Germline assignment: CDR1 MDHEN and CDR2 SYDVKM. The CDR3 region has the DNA TGTGCCAGCAGTTTAGGGGCAGGTTCTGAAGCTTTCTTT. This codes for CASSLGAGSEAFF.

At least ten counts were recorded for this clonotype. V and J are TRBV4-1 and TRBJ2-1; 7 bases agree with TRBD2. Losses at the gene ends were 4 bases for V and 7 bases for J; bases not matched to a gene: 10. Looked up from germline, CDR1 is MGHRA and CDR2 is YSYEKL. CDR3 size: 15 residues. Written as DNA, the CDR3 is TGCGCCAGCAGCCCCGGGACTATAGTTTGGAATGAGCAGTTCTTC. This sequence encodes CASSPGTIVWNEQFF.

The CDR3 sequence is CASWTGGYGYTF. In DNA, the CDR3 is TGTGCCAGCTGGACAGGGGGATATGGCTACACCTTC. J is TRBJ1-2 and V is TRBV12-3 or TRBV12-4; TRBD1 matches at 10 bases. Germline trimming cut 8 bases from V and 5 bases from J; bases unmatched to any gene: 2. CDR3 length: 12 residues.

The CDR3 here is CASKREGQGLGEQYF. The CDR3 DNA reads as TGTGCCAGCAAGAGAGAGGGACAGGGGTTGGGGGAGCAGTACTTC. The V and J genes are TRBV6-5 and TRBJ2-7, with 10 bases that match TRBD1. The CDR3 contains 15 residues. CDR1 is MNHEY, CDR2 SVGAGI, per germline. The V segment lost 7 bases and the J segment 7 bases; nucleotides outside the gene matches: 13.

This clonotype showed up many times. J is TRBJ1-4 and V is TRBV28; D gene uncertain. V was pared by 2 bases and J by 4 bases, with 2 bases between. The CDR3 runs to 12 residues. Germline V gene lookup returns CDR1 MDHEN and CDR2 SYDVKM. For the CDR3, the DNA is TGTGCCAGCAGTTTAAGTAATGAAAAACTGTTTTTT. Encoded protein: CASSLSNEKLFF.

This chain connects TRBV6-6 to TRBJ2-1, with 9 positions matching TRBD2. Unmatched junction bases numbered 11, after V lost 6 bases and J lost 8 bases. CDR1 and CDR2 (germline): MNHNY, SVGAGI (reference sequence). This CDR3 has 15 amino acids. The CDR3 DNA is TGTGCCAGCAGGACAGCGGGGGGAGTTAACCATGAGCAGTTCTTC. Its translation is CASRTAGGVNHEQFF.

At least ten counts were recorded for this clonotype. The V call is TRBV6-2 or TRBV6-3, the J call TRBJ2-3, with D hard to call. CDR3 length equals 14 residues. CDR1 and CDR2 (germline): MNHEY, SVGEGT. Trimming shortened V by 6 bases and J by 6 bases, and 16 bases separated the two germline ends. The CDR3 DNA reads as TGTGCCAGCAGCGCGGAAGGGCCGAAGGATACGCAGTATTTT. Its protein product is CASSAEGPKDTQYF.

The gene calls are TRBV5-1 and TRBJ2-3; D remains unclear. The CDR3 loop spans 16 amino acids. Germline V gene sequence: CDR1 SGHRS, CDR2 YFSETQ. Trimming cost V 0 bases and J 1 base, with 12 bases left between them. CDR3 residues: CASSLDLGFGTDTQYF. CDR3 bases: TGCGCCAGCAGCTTGGATTTGGGTTTTGGCACAGATACGCAGTATTTT.

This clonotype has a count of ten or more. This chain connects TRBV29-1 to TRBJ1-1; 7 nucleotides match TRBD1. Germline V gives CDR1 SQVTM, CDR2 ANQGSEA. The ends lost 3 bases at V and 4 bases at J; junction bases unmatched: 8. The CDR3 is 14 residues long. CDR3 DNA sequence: TGCAGCGTTGATAGGGGGCCCGGCCGCACTGAAGCTTTCTTT. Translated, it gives CSVDRGPGRTEAFF.

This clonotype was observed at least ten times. The CDR3: CASSSLAGGPLLNEQFF. The CDR3 DNA follows: TGTGCCAGCAGCTCCCTAGCGGGAGGGCCCCTTTTGAATGAGCAGTTCTTC. The chain combines TRBV7-2 with TRBJ2-1; TRBD2 agrees at 12 bases. Germline assignment: CDR1 SGHTA and CDR2 FQGNSA. Losses at the gene ends were 4 bases for V and 7 bases for J; bases not matched to a gene: 11. This CDR3 contains 17 residues. The variable domain in full, completed from reference TRBV7-2 and TRBJ2-1, reads GAGVSQSPSNKVTEKGKDVELRCDPISGHTALYWYRQSLGQGLEFLIYFQGNSAPDKSGLPSDRFSAERTGGSVSTLTIQRTQQEDSAVYLCASSSLAGGPLLNEQFFGPGTRLTVL.

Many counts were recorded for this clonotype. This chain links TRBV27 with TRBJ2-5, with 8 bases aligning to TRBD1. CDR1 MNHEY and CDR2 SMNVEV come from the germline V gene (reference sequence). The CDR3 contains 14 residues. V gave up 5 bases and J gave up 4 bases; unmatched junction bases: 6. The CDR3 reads CASSPQGATETQYF. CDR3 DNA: TGTGCCAGCAGTCCTCAGGGGGCGACAGAGACCCAGTACTTC.

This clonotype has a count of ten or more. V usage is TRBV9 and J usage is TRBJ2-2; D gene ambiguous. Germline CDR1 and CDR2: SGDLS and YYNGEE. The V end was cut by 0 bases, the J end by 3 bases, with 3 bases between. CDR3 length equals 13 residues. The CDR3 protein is CASSVDDTGELFF. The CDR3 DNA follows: TGTGCCAGCAGCGTAGATGACACCGGGGAGCTGTTTTTT. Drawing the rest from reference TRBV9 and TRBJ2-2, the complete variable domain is DSGVTQTPKHLITATGQRVTLRCSPRSGDLSVYWYQQSLDQGLQFLIQYYNGEERAKGNILERFSAQQFPDLHSELNLSSLELGDSALYFCASSVDDTGELFFGEGSRLTVL.

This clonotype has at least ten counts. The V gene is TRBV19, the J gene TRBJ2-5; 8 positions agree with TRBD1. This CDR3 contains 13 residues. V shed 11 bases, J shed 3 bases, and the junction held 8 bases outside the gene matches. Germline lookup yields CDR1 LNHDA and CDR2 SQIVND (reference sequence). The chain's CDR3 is CASNRGWEETQYF. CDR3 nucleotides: TGTGCCTCCAACAGGGGGTGGGAAGAGACCCAGTACTTC.

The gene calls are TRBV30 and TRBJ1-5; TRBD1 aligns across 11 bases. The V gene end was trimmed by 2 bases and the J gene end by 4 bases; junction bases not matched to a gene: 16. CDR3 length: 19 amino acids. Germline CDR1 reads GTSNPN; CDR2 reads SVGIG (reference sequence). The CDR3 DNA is TGTGCCTGGAGTACACCGGGACAGGGGGAAATTTTTCGGAATCAGCCCCAGCATTTT. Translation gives CAWSTPGQGEIFRNQPQHF.

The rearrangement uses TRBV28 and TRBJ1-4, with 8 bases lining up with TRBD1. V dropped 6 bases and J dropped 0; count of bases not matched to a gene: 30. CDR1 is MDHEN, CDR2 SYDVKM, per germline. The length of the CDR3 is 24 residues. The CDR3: CASRFHQSDQTTGGELATNEKLFF. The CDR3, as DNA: TGTGCCAGCAGGTTCCACCAGTCAGATCAGACTACAGGGGGGGAGCTTGCAACTAATGAAAAACTGTTTTTT. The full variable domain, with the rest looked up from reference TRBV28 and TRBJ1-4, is DVKVTQSSRYLVKRTGEKVFLECVQDMDHENMFWYRQDPGLGLRLIYFSYDVKMKEKGDIPEGYSVSREKKERFSLILESASTNQTSMYLCASRFHQSDQTTGGELATNEKLFFGSGTQLSVL.

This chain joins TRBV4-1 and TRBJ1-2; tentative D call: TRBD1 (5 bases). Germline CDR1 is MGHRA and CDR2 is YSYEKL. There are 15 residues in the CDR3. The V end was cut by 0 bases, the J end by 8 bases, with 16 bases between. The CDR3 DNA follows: TGCGCCAGCAGCCAAGATCGGACATCTCAGAGCGGCTACACCTTC. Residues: CASSQDRTSQSGYTF.

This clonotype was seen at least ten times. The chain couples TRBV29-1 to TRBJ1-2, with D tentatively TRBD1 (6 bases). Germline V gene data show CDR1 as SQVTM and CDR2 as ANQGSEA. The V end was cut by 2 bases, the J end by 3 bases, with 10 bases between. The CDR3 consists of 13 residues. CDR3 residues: CSVESGVDYGYTF. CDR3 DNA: TGCAGCGTTGAATCAGGGGTAGACTATGGCTACACCTTC.

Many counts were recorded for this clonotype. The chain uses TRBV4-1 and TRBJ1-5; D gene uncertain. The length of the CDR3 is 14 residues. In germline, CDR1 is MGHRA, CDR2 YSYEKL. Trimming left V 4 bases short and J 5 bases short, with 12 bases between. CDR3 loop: CASSLLMEYQPQHF. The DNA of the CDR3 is TGCGCCAGCAGCCTGTTGATGGAGTATCAGCCCCAGCATTTT.

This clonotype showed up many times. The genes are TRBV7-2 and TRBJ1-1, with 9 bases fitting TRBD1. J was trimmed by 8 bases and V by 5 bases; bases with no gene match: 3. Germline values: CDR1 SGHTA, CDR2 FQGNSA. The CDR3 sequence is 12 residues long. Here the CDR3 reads CASSLGTGEAFF. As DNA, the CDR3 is TGTGCCAGCAGCCTCGGGACAGGGGAAGCTTTCTTT.

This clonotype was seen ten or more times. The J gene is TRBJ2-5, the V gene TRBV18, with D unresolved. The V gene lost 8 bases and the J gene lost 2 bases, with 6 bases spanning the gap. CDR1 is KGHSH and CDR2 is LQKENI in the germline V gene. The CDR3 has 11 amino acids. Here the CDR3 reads CASSPQETQYF. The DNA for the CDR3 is TGTGCCAGCAGCCCACAAGAGACCCAGTACTTC.

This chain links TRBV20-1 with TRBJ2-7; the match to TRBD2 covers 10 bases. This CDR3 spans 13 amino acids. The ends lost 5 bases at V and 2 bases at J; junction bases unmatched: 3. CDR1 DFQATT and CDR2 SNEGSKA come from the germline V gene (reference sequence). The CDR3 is CSAPTSGTYEQYF. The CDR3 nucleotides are TGCAGTGCTCCAACTAGCGGGACCTACGAGCAGTACTTC.

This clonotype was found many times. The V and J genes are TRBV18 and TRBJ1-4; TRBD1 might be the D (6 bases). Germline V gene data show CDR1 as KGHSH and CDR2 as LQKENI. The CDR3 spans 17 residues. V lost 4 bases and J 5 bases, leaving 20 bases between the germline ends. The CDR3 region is CASSQDSLLLRNEKLFF. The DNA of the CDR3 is TGTGCCAGCTCACAGGACAGTCTCCTGCTCAGAAATGAAAAACTGTTTTTT.

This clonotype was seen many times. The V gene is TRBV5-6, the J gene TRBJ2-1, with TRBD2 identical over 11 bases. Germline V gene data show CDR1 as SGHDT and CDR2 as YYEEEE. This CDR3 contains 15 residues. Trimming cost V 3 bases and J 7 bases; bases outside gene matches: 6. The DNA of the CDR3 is TGTGCCAGCAGCTATAGCGGGGGGGCAGTGAATGAGCAGTTCTTC. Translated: CASSYSGGAVNEQFF. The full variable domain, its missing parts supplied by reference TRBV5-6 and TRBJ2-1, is DAGVTQSPTHLIKTRGQQVTLRCSPKSGHDTVSWYQQALGQGPQFIFQYYEEEERQRGNFPDRFSGHQFPNYSSELNVNALLLGDSALYLCASSYSGGAVNEQFFGPGTRLTVL.

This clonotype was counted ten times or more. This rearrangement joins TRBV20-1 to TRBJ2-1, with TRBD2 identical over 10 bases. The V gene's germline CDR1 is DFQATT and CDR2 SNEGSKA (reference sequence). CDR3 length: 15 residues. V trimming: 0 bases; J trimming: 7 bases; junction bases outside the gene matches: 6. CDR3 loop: CSARERTSGGNEQFF. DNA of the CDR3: TGCAGTGCTAGAGAAAGGACTAGCGGAGGGAATGAGCAGTTCTTC.

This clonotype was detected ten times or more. The CDR3 protein is CASSLVFPGDSYEQYF. The DNA of the CDR3 is TGTGCCAGCAGCTTAGTATTCCCAGGGGACTCCTACGAGCAGTACTTC. The chain is built from TRBV7-8 and TRBJ2-7; tentative D call: TRBD1 (6 bases). The CDR3 sequence is 16 residues long. The V end lost 1 base, the J end lost 0 bases, and 13 bases lay between the germline ends. The germline CDR1 and CDR2 sequences are SGHVS and FQNEAQ.

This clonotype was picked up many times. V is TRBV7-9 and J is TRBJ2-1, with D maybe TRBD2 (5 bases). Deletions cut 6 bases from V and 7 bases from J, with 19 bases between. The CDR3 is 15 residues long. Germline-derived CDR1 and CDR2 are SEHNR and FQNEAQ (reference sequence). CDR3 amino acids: CASSSRTGSVNEQFF. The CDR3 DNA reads TGTGCCAGCAGTTCCCGGACTGGATCGGTAAATGAGCAGTTCTTC.